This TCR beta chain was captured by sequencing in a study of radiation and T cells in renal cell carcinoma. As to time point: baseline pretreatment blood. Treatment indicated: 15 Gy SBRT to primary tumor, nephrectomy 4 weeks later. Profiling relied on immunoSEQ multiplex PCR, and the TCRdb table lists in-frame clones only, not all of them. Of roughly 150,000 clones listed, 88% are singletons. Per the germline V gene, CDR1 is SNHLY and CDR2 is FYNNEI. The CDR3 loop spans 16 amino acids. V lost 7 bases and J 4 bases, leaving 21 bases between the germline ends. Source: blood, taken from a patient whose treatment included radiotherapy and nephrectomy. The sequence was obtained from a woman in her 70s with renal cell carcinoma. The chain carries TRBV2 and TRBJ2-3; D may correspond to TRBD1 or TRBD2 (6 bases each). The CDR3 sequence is CASTLRGAEGADTQYF. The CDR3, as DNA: TGTGCCAGCACCCTGAGGGGGGCGGAGGGGGCAGATACGCAGTATTTT.